A single sample gave rise to the 10 T cell receptor beta chains below, sequenced in a study of blood T cell repertoires in COVID-19 (dated by TCRdb to about 2020). The library relied on the immunoSEQ multiplex PCR assay. Sourced from immuneACCESS, this table was stored by TCRdb with only in-frame sequences that have V and J called. A share of the clones is absent; for the studies checked, an unresolved V gene accounts for under half, and the remainder has no known explanation. For this sample the table gives 200,000 to 300,000 clones, of which roughly nine tenths were detected only once. The top ten clonotypes cover just over 7% of the sample. Sequenced sample: peripheral blood. Every receptor here comes from a man aged 55 to 69 who had recovered from COVID-19.

The rearrangement uses TRBV5-4 and TRBJ2-7; 8 positions match TRBD1. The CDR3 consists of 15 residues. The ends lost 3 bases at V and 2 bases at J; junction bases unmatched: 7. Germline values: CDR1 SGHNT, CDR2 YYREEE (reference sequence). The CDR3 sequence: CASSWGQVGTYEQYF. CDR3 in DNA: TGTGCCAGCAGCTGGGGACAGGTTGGCACCTACGAGCAGTACTTC.

V gene TRBV2 combines with J gene TRBJ2-3; D is uncertain. Trimming took 6 bases from V and 2 from J, leaving 15 bases between them. CDR3 length: 15 residues. The germline CDR1 and CDR2 sequences are SNHLY and FYNNEI. DNA for the CDR3: TGTGCCAGCAGGGTGGTGCGCATGCCCACAGATACGCAGTATTTT. It codes for CASRVVRMPTDTQYF.

The chain employs TRBV7-6 and TRBJ2-3, with 13 positions matching TRBD2. CDR1 is SGHVS, CDR2 FNYEAQ, per germline. Trimming removed 7 bases from V and 2 bases from J; junction bases left unmatched: 3. This CDR3 comprises 15 residues. DNA of the CDR3: TGTGCCAGCAAGGGGACTAGCGGGGCCACAGATACGCAGTATTTT. Translating gives CASKGTSGATDTQYF.

This chain connects TRBV24-1 to TRBJ2-1; the D gene is possibly TRBD2 (5 bases). The CDR3 runs to 14 residues. V dropped 3 bases and J dropped 7 bases, with 12 bases sitting between them. Germline V gene data show CDR1 as KGHDR and CDR2 as SFDVKD. CDR3 coding DNA: TGTGCCACCAGTGATGAGGGAAGAGTAAATGAGCAGTTCTTC. It translates to CATSDEGRVNEQFF.

The chain recombines TRBV5-1 with TRBJ1-3; the D is unclear. The length of the CDR3 is 14 residues. Germline V gene sequence: CDR1 SGHRS, CDR2 YFSETQ. The V end lost 1 base, the J end lost 4 bases, and 9 bases lay between the germline ends. This CDR3 is CASSLLSRGNTIYF. CDR3 DNA: TGCGCCAGCAGCTTGTTGTCGAGAGGAAACACCATATATTTT.

This clone has a single count. The chain employs TRBV5-5 and TRBJ2-7; 8 bases are a match to TRBD1. J lost 2 bases, V lost 3 bases, and 4 bases had no gene match. Germline values: CDR1 SGHKS, CDR2 YYEKEE (reference sequence). The CDR3 is made up of 14 amino acids. The CDR3 DNA follows: TGTGCCAGCAGCTGGCCGGGACAGGCCTACGAGCAGTACGTC. Protein sequence: CASSWPGQAYEQYV.

The chain links TRBV5-1 to TRBJ1-2; no reliable D call. The germline V gene encodes CDR1 SGHRS and CDR2 YFSETQ. The CDR3 has 14 amino acids. Deletions cut 7 bases from V and 4 bases from J, with 17 bases between. The CDR3 sequence: CASSEAVGGYGYTF. Written as DNA, the CDR3 is TGCGCCAGCTCTGAGGCCGTGGGAGGCTATGGCTACACCTTC.

The chain is built from TRBV5-1 and TRBJ1-2, with 7 bases identical to TRBD1. Germline V gene lookup returns CDR1 SGHRS and CDR2 YFSETQ. The CDR3 has 15 amino acids. The ends lost 0 bases at V and 2 bases at J; junction bases unmatched: 4. This CDR3 is CASSLARGRNYGYTF. In nucleotides, the CDR3 is TGCGCCAGCAGCTTGGCCAGGGGGAGGAACTATGGCTACACCTTC.

The chain links TRBV28 to TRBJ1-1; TRBD1 might be the D (5 bases). The CDR3 is made up of 14 amino acids. Germline CDR1 reads MDHEN; CDR2 reads SYDVKM. Between the trimmed V and J ends, which lost 8 bases and 10 bases, there was a span of 23 bases. This chain's CDR3 is CASREGLALGGAFF. As DNA, the CDR3 is TGTGCCAGCCGGGAGGGGTTGGCTCTCGGTGGAGCTTTCTTT.

This clone was observed a single time. The V gene is TRBV10-3, the J gene TRBJ1-1; D is possibly TRBD1 (6 bases). The CDR3 is 14 amino acids. Germline assignment: CDR1 ENHRY and CDR2 SYGVKD. The V and J ends lost 6 bases and 4 bases respectively, with 15 bases between them. The CDR3 protein is CAIRSGTSGTEAFF. The CDR3 bases are TGTGCCATCAGATCCGGGACATCCGGCACTGAAGCTTTCTTT.